A selection of T cell receptor beta chains follows, all from one sample in a study of CD8 T cells in ankylosing spondylitis. TCRdb re-derived calls from the 5' RACE reads in MiXCR, one entry per CDR3 protein. The sample carries 400,000 or so distinct CDR3 sequences, more than 25% recorded once. Input material: blood, either unsorted or a sorted T cell fraction (not recorded which). The receptor set was obtained from a male donor with ankylosing spondylitis. Both conserved end residues are part of each CDR3. D genes are given only for firm matches. Not all rows give a size; the values are once, few, many and, for expanded clones, a class.

d_gene	v_gene	abundance	len	j_gene	CDR3aa	CDR3nt
.	TRBV6-5	few	14	TRBJ2-1	CASSYAAAGNEQFF	TGTGCCAGCAGTTATGCCGCGGCGGGTAATGAGCAGTTCTTC
TRBD1	TRBV7-8	.	15	TRBJ1-1	CASSLLGQGGTEAFF	TGTGCCAGCAGCTTACTGGGACAGGGTGGCACTGAAGCTTTCTTT
.	TRBV29-1	.	14	TRBJ2-1	CSVEGFYSYNEEFF	TGCAGCGTTGAAGGGTTTTACTCCTACAATGAGGAGTTCTTC
.	TRBV29-1	few	14	TRBJ1-1	CSVGLRGRDTEAFF	TGCAGCGTTGGATTACGGGGAAGAGACACTGAAGCTTTCTTT
.	TRBV7-2	.	16	TRBJ1-6	CASSSLGGLGNSPLHF	TGTGCCAGCAGCTCCCTAGGGGGTCTTGGAAACTCACCCCTCCACTTT
.	TRBV2	few	17	TRBJ2-1	CASSGGWREGSDNEQFF	TGTGCCAGCTCGGGGGGCTGGCGGGAAGGGAGCGACAATGAGCAGTTCTTC
TRBD1	TRBV6-5	.	15	TRBJ2-7	CASSYTQGVGDEQYF	TGTGCCAGCAGTTATACCCAGGGGGTCGGGGACGAGCAGTACTTC
.	TRBV11-3	.	14	TRBJ1-2	CASSLGSVNYGYTF	TGTGCCAGCAGCTTAGGGAGCGTTAACTATGGCTACACCTTC
.	TRBV7-2	.	14	TRBJ1-1	CASSPARENTEAFF	TGTGCCAGCAGCCCCGCCCGGGAGAACACTGAAGCTTTCTTT
.	TRBV5-1	.	13	TRBJ1-1	CASQAQGNTEAFF	TGCGCCAGCCAAGCCCAGGGGAACACTGAAGCTTTCTTT
.	TRBV3-1	few	13	TRBJ1-2	CASSHRVWEGYTF	TGTGCCAGCAGCCATCGTGTATGGGAAGGCTACACCTTC
.	TRBV5-1	.	13	TRBJ2-7	CASTLDRNYEQYF	TGCGCCTCGACCCTGGACAGAAACTACGAGCAGTACTTC
TRBD2	TRBV20-1	many	16	TRBJ2-7	CSAGGGRTSGAGEQYF	TGCAGTGCTGGGGGGGGACGGACTAGCGGAGCGGGCGAGCAGTACTTC
.	TRBV3-1	.	13	TRBJ1-6	CASSQVGGAPLHF	TGTGCCAGCAGCCAAGTGGGGGGGGCACCCCTCCACTTT
TRBD2	TRBV20-1	.	18	TRBJ2-3	CSALHGLASGRSTDTQYF	TGCAGTGCTCTCCACGGACTAGCGAGCGGAAGAAGCACAGATACGCAGTATTTT
.	TRBV11-2	.	14	TRBJ2-1	CASTVWERSGEQFF	TGTGCCAGCACCGTATGGGAACGTTCCGGTGAGCAGTTCTTC
TRBD1	TRBV20-1	.	14	TRBJ1-1	CSASDRGVNTEAFF	TGCAGTGCTAGCGACAGGGGGGTAAACACTGAAGCTTTCTTT
.	TRBV11-2	.	16	TRBJ2-5	CASSLDGLASQETQYF	TGTGCCAGCAGCTTAGATGGCCTAGCGTCCCAAGAGACCCAGTACTTC
.	TRBV12-3/TRBV12-4	few	14	TRBJ2-3	CASSLNGGTDTQYF	TGTGCCAGCAGTCTCAACGGGGGCACAGATACGCAGTATTTT
.	TRBV6-1	.	13	TRBJ1-1	CASSALYRASAFF	TGTGCCAGCAGTGCACTATACCGAGCCTCGGCTTTCTTT
.	TRBV20-1	once	15	TRBJ2-6	CSASWGRSGANVLTF	TGCAGTGCTTCGTGGGGCCGCTCTGGGGCCAACGTCCTGACTTTC
.	TRBV6-2/TRBV6-3	few	15	TRBJ2-3	CASSPRTTRRDTQYF	TGTGCCAGCAGCCCACGGACCACGCGGCGGGATACGCAGTATTTT
.	TRBV18	.	15	TRBJ2-2	CASSPRTINTGELFF	TGTGCCAGCTCACCTCGGACTATCAACACCGGGGAGCTGTTTTTT
.	TRBV5-1	few	15	TRBJ1-1	CASSLGAGKNTEAFF	TGCGCCAGCAGCTTGGGTGCAGGGAAGAACACTGAAGCTTTCTTT
.	TRBV19	.	15	TRBJ1-4	CASSVRRGDNEKLFF	TGTGCCAGTAGTGTCCGACGGGGGGATAATGAAAAACTGTTTTTT
.	TRBV2	.	13	TRBJ1-4	CASSDLTNEKLFF	TGTGCCAGCAGTGACCTTACCAATGAAAAACTGTTTTTT
TRBD2	TRBV12-3/TRBV12-4	.	16	TRBJ2-3	CASSLWGGVVADTQYF	TGTGCCAGCAGTTTATGGGGGGGAGTAGTCGCAGATACGCAGTATTTT
TRBD1	TRBV6-5	few	16	TRBJ1-4	CASSYSPGTGEEKLFF	TGTGCCAGCAGTTACTCACCCGGGACAGGTGAAGAAAAACTGTTTTTT
.	TRBV12-3/TRBV12-4	.	15	TRBJ1-2	CASRQQSAPNYGYTF	TGTGCCAGCAGACAACAGAGCGCTCCTAACTATGGCTACACCTTC
.	TRBV10-2	.	13	TRBJ2-5	CASSVWLLETQYF	TGCGCCAGCAGTGTATGGCTTTTGGAGACCCAGTACTTC
TRBD1	TRBV10-1	once	15	TRBJ2-1	CASSEARDRGNEQFF	TGCGCCAGCAGTGAGGCCCGGGACAGGGGGAATGAGCAGTTCTTC
TRBD2	TRBV11-2	few	18	TRBJ2-5	CASSLFPSLAGVGETQYF	TGTGCCAGCAGCTTATTCCCGTCCCTGGCGGGAGTCGGGGAGACCCAGTACTTC
.	TRBV30	.	13	TRBJ2-2	CAWSVRDRWELFF	TGTGCCTGGAGTGTACGGGATCGATGGGAGCTGTTTTTT
.	TRBV5-6	.	14	TRBJ2-1	CASSLSLASDEQFF	TGTGCCAGCAGCTTGAGCCTAGCGAGCGATGAGCAGTTCTTC
.	TRBV5-1	.	14	TRBJ2-5	CASSLSGTQVTQYF	TGCGCCAGCAGCCTTAGCGGAACCCAAGTGACCCAGTACTTC
.	TRBV7-8	.	16	TRBJ2-2	CASSFHSGSGTGELFF	TGTGCCAGCAGCTTTCATTCCGGGAGTGGCACCGGGGAGCTGTTTTTT
.	TRBV5-1	.	17	TRBJ2-3	CASSHSEVLARADTQYF	TGCGCCAGCAGCCACAGCGAGGTCCTAGCGAGGGCAGATACGCAGTATTTT
.	TRBV10-1	.	12	TRBJ1-1	CASSDSPRRAFF	TGCGCCAGCAGTGATAGCCCCCGGAGAGCTTTCTTT
.	TRBV5-1	few	12	TRBJ2-1	CASSLWGTEQFF	TGCGCCAGCAGCTTGTGGGGGACTGAGCAGTTCTTC
TRBD1	TRBV2	few	14	TRBJ2-1	CASSEPGTGSEQFF	TGTGCCAGCAGTGAACCTGGGACAGGCAGCGAGCAGTTCTTC
TRBD1	TRBV5-5	once	15	TRBJ1-3	CASSLAGGTGNTIYF	TGTGCCAGCAGCTTGGCAGGGGGGACTGGAAACACCATATATTTT
.	TRBV7-2	many	15	TRBJ1-5	CASSLIRSSNQPQHF	TGTGCCAGCAGCTTAATTAGATCTAGCAATCAGCCCCAGCATTTT
.	TRBV3-1	few	14	TRBJ2-7	CASSWGTYSYEQYF	TGTGCCAGCAGCTGGGGCACGTACTCCTACGAGCAGTACTTC
.	TRBV7-2	few	16	TRBJ2-2	CASSLLNFEYTGELFF	TGTGCCAGCAGCTTACTGAATTTCGAGTACACCGGGGAGCTGTTTTTT
.	TRBV24-1	.	14	TRBJ2-1	CATSQDSALNEQFF	TGTGCCACCAGCCAGGACAGTGCCCTGAATGAGCAGTTCTTC
TRBD2	TRBV29-1	few	13	TRBJ2-2	CSVDRAGTGELFF	TGCAGCGTAGACAGAGCGGGGACCGGGGAGCTGTTTTTT
.	TRBV20-1	.	20	TRBJ2-3	CKWGVEAVPSIGTFTDTQYF	TGCAAGTGGGGGGTGGAAGCGGTACCCTCGATAGGAACCTTCACAGATACGCAGTATTTT
.	TRBV11-2	few	13	TRBJ2-4	CASSLGPGTRQYF	TGTGCCAGCAGCTTAGGGCCCGGGACACGGCAGTACTTC